This T cell receptor beta chain was sequenced during a study of T-cell memory formation after mild COVID-19 (dated by TCRdb to the early 2020s). About the full investigation: TCR sequence clusters from the two donors were largely donor specific. Longitudinal TCRalpha and TCRbeta repertoire sequencing tracked T-cell clones expanding and contracting after mild COVID-19 in a couple of donors. The cohort was made up of two young adult volunteers, one female and one male, who were previously healthy.

In its sample, this clonotype was seen a few times. Its antigen remains undetermined. The record has no base qualities; no much larger clone is one base away. The research as a whole found: Contracting CD4+ clones were located mainly in the CM and EM memory subsets, whereas CD8+ clones were found to be enriched in EMRA. The detection of some responding clones in pre-infection memory suggests that pre-existing cross-reactive memory T cells joined the SARS-CoV-2 response. The study covered only a couple of mild cases, and larger cohorts including severe cases with pre-infection samples were considered necessary. SARS-CoV-2 specificity of the second-wave clones peaking on day 37 was not confirmed. From day 15 to 85, contracting clones showed balanced CD4/CD8 phenotypes, whereas a second wave of clones that expanded from day 15 to 37 leaned towards CD4+.

Sequencing relied on an Illumina NovaSeq 6000. TCRalpha and TCRbeta cDNA libraries were built by 5'RACE with constant-segment primers, adding sample barcodes and unique molecular identifiers. Trizol reagent was used to extract RNA from every sample. Library amplification was performed in two PCR steps, and a second sample barcode and Illumina TruSeq adapters were introduced in the second step. The libraries were sequenced on an Illumina NovaSeq using 2 x 150 bp paired-end reads. For the original study's pipeline: Demultiplexing of reads and collapsing into UMI-guided consensus sequences were performed with migec v1.2.7. Using mixcr v2.1.11, UMI consensuses were aligned to TRA and TRB V and J templates and then assembled into clonotypes. Expanded or contracted clonotypes were those called significant by both edgeR and NoisET, with noise models trained on biological replicates. edgeR calls used a false discovery rate-adjusted p below 0.01 and a log2 fold-change threshold of 1. As an exploratory analysis of dynamics, max-normalized trajectories of the 1000 most abundant clonotypes were examined by PCA with hierarchical clustering. Each responding clone was given a CD4 or CD8 phenotype based on the CD4+ and CD8+ repertoires, which had been sequenced separately. TCRdb passed the public sequencing reads through fastp at Q25 and MiXCR, retaining productive beta sequences. Each CDR3 protein gets just one entry, which takes the most common genes and DNA from the rows behind it. The V and J calls were determined by TCRdb, not by the authors. This sample comprises some 490,000 distinct CDR3 sequences, around a sixth of them detected only once. Of the sample, roughly an eighth is held by the ten largest clones.

Ficoll-Paque density gradient centrifugation was the method used to isolate PBMCs. At the junction V is shortened by 6 bases and J by 0 bases; bases outside the gene matches: 2. The CDR3 goes from the cysteine to the phenylalanine over 13 residues. The sequence is cut down to CDR3 DNA, 39 bases in frame from base 1. The germline V gene supplies CDR1 SQVTM and CDR2 ANQGSEA. The chain employs TRBV29-1 and TRBJ2-3; TRBD1 lines up with 8 middle nucleotides. The TCR originated in an adult woman who had mild COVID-19 (a few samples of this study predate the infection). The sample titles of this study are shuffled in the database, so cell type and time point are left out; the donor was told from shared clones. Sequencing input: PBMCs or a T cell subset sorted from them (not recorded which). The CDR3 region has the sequence CSVDRASTDTQYF. The base sequence is TGCAGCGTGGACAGGGCTAGCACAGATACGCAGTATTTT.